This TCR beta chain was sequenced in a study of response to subunit inactivated influenza vaccine. The study, taken as a whole, reports: It was the authors' suggestion that each seasonal influenza vaccination recruits few new T cells.

The J segment lost 2 bases and the V segment lost 3 bases, leaving 16 bases of the junction unmatched. The CDR3 is made up of 17 amino acids. Germline assignment: CDR1 SQVTM and CDR2 ANQGSEA. TCRdb re-called the RT-PCR reads through MiXCR, storing one row per CDR3 protein. The table records just over 300,000 distinct CDR3 sequences, over 20% of them present only once. This clonotype was counted between two and nine times. Its antigen is currently unknown. The chain joins TRBV29-1 to TRBJ2-7, with 7 positions matching TRBD2. The source is a man aged 50 to 69 who received an inactivated influenza vaccine. The sequencing here drew on PBMCs from blood, taken approximately 20 months after vaccination. CDR3 amino acids: CSVEDQGASGLTYEQYF. Here the CDR3 DNA reads TGCAGCGTTGAGGATCAAGGGGCTAGCGGATTGACCTACGAGCAGTACTTC.